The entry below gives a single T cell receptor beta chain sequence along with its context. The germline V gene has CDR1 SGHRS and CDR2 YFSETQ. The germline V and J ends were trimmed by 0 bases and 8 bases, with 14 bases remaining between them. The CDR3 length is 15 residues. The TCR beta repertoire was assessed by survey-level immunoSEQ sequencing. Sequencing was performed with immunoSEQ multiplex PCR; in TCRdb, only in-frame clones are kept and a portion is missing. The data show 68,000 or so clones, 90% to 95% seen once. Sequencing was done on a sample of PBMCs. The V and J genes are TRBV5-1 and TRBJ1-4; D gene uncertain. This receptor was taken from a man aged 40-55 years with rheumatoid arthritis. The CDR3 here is CASSLDRTRGEKLFF. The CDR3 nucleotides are TGCGCCAGCAGCTTGGATCGGACTCGGGGAGAAAAACTGTTTTTT.